This TCR beta chain was sequenced for a study of beta chain features in type 1 diabetes. Expressed TCRB transcripts were sequenced because the isolated RNA had all been reverse transcribed beforehand. Data came from immunoSEQ multiplex PCR; TCRdb stores just in-frame clones and leaves some out. The sample contains about 38,000 clones, 64% of which appear only once. Study outcomes and limitations: A greater similarity of naive, central memory and Treg TCRB repertoires was seen among patients than among healthy donors.

V trimming: 6 bases; J trimming: 4 bases; junction bases outside the gene matches: 8. The CDR3 has 14 amino acids. Germline CDR1 reads MNHNS; CDR2 reads SASEGT. With respect to this clone: Antigen: not known.

The sample consisted of Tregs from blood. The chain recombines TRBV6-1 with TRBJ1-1; 7 nucleotides agree with TRBD1. The sequence was collected from a woman aged 30 to 39 in good health. The CDR3 sequence is CASSRDRVGTEAFF. In nucleotides, the CDR3 is TGTGCCAGCAGCCGAGACAGGGTTGGCACTGAAGCTTTCTTT.